The clone carrying this T cell receptor beta chain has a count of ten or more. Its specificity is unknown. This sample is drawn from a study of CD8 T cells in ankylosing spondylitis. Construction of TCR beta libraries was performed using quantitative 5'-RACE with molecular barcodes. From the 5' RACE reads, TCRdb called clonotypes with MiXCR, one entry per CDR3 protein. The sample carries 240,000 or so distinct CDR3 sequences, 7.5% to 9% recorded once. From germline, CDR1 is SGHTA and CDR2 FQGNSA. The CDR3 spans 16 residues. The V end lost 0 bases, the J end lost 1 base, and 9 bases lay between the germline ends. The study, taken as a whole, reports: Matched ankylosing spondylitis synovial fluid reportedly contained a significantly enriched population of disease-linked clones.

This TCR was sampled from a male donor with ankylosing spondylitis or in good health (not recorded which). Sequences were obtained from blood, either unsorted or a sorted T cell fraction (not recorded which). The J gene is TRBJ2-2, the V gene TRBV7-2; D is ambiguous. The CDR3 DNA follows: TGTGCCAGCAGCTTAGCCAGCCCCATGAACACCGGGGAGCTGTTTTTT. This encodes CASSLASPMNTGELFF.